The next 25 T cell receptor beta chains were all read from a single sample in a study of identical twins. MiXCR was run by TCRdb on the 5' RACE reads, yielding one entry per CDR3 protein. The sample holds some 710,000 distinct CDR3 sequences, around 6% seen once. What was sequenced was naive T cells sorted from blood. The source of these receptors is a man younger than 35 in good health.

This clonotype was seen ten or more times. V and J are TRBV29-1 and TRBJ2-2, with TRBD1 matching over 8 bases. Germline lookup yields CDR1 SQVTM and CDR2 ANQGSEA. The CDR3 contains 12 residues. The J segment lost 7 bases and the V segment lost 6 bases, leaving 4 bases of the junction unmatched. The CDR3 nucleotides read TGCAGCGTGCGGACAGGGAACGGGGAGCTGTTTTTT. It codes for CSVRTGNGELFF.

The chain is built from TRBV7-8 and TRBJ2-7; 8 nucleotides match TRBD1. Germline V gene data show CDR1 as SGHVS and CDR2 as FQNEAQ. CDR3 size: 17 residues. Trimming removed 1 base from V and 0 bases from J; junction bases left unmatched: 8. The CDR3 here is CASSLDYGDRSSYEQYF. The CDR3 DNA reads TGTGCCAGCAGCTTAGATTATGGGGACAGGAGCTCCTACGAGCAGTACTTC. Together with reference TRBV7-8 and TRBJ2-7, the CDR3 gives the full variable domain: GAGVSQSPRYKVAKRGQDVALRCDPISGHVSLFWYQQALGQGPEFLTYFQNEAQLDKSGLPSDRFFAERPEGSVSTLKIQRTQQEDSAVYLCASSLDYGDRSSYEQYFGPGTRLTVT.

The V and J genes are TRBV12-3 or TRBV12-4 and TRBJ2-1; D perhaps matches TRBD2 (5 bases). V shed 1 base and J shed 11 bases, with 15 bases lying between them. The CDR3 has 14 residues. DNA for the CDR3: TGTGCCAGCAGTTTAGGCGGGCCCGCAATGAAGCAGTTCTTC. The encoded protein is CASSLGGPAMKQFF.

This clonotype occurred many times. This rearrangement joins TRBV6-5 to TRBJ2-1; perhaps TRBD2 as D (6 bases). V was cut by 4 bases and J by 5 bases, with 15 bases left in between. Germline CDR1 and CDR2: MNHEY and SVGAGI. CDR3 length: 15 amino acids. CDR3 amino acids: CASSSFPRLDNEQFF. The CDR3 DNA reads as TGTGCCAGCAGTTCCTTTCCCCGACTAGACAATGAGCAGTTCTTC.

This clonotype appeared a few times. The chain uses TRBV6-2 or TRBV6-3 and TRBJ2-1; D is possibly TRBD2 (5 bases). The CDR3 extends over 13 amino acids. Germline lookup yields CDR1 MNHEY and CDR2 SVGEGT. V was clipped by 2 bases and J by 9 bases, with 11 bases between them. Here the CDR3 reads CASSYGLASEQFF. CDR3 bases: TGTGCCAGCAGTTACGGGCTAGCCTCTGAGCAGTTCTTC.

The chain carries TRBV12-3 or TRBV12-4 and TRBJ2-2; a possible D gene is TRBD2 (5 bases). The CDR3 extends over 15 amino acids. Trimming left V 7 bases short and J 4 bases short, with 16 bases between. As DNA, the CDR3 is TGTGCCAGCATTCAGCGGTTGTGGGGCACCGGGGAGCTGTTTTTT. This encodes CASIQRLWGTGELFF.

This clonotype was detected ten times or more. The genes are TRBV5-1 and TRBJ2-5; D might be TRBD1 or TRBD2, each matching 6 bases. The CDR3 totals 15 residues. Trimming left V 0 bases short and J 4 bases short, with 13 bases between. CDR1 and CDR2 from the germline V gene are SGHRS and YFSETQ. The CDR3 loop is CASSLEQGGGETQYF. The CDR3 DNA sequence: TGCGCCAGCAGCTTGGAACAGGGAGGAGGAGAGACCCAGTACTTC. Complete variable domain (other parts from reference TRBV5-1 and TRBJ2-5): KAGVTQTPRYLIKTRGQQVTLSCSPISGHRSVSWYQQTPGQGLQFLFEYFSETQRNKGNFPGRFSGRQFSNSRSEMNVSTLELGDSALYLCASSLEQGGGETQYFGPGTRLLVL.

This clonotype showed up many times. The chain carries TRBV29-1 and TRBJ2-1; D may be TRBD1 or TRBD2 (5 bases each). The CDR3 consists of 13 residues. Germline V lookup: CDR1 SQVTM, CDR2 ANQGSEA. Trimming removed 5 bases from V and 7 bases from J, with 15 bases in between. The CDR3 loop reads CSVSGDGGNEQFF. The CDR3 region has the DNA TGCAGCGTTTCCGGGGACGGCGGGAATGAGCAGTTCTTC.

The J gene is TRBJ2-1, the V gene TRBV7-6, with 13 bases identical to TRBD2. The CDR3 is 23 residues long. The J segment lost 9 bases and the V segment lost 3 bases, leaving 29 bases of the junction unmatched. Germline V gene sequence: CDR1 SGHVS, CDR2 FNYEAQ. The CDR3 nucleotides are TGTGCCAGCAGCTTCTGGACTAGCGGGAGTCAGTACCCTGGACTAGCGGGAGTCAGTGAGCAGTTCTTC. The encoded protein is CASSFWTSGSQYPGLAGVSEQFF. Full variable domain (remainder filled in from reference TRBV7-6 and TRBJ2-1): GAGVSQSPRYKVTKRGQDVALRCDPISGHVSLYWYRQALGQGPEFLTYFNYEAQQDKSGLPNDRFSAERPEGSISTLTIQRTEQRDSAMYRCASSFWTSGSQYPGLAGVSEQFFGPGTRLTVL.

This clonotype was counted ten times or more. Here the CDR3 reads CASSSDRDNQPQHF. The CDR3 nucleotides read TGTGCCAGCAGCTCGGACAGGGACAATCAGCCCCAGCATTTT. The V and J genes are TRBV5-5 and TRBJ1-5; the match to TRBD1 covers 8 bases. Germline lookup yields CDR1 SGHKS and CDR2 YYEKEE (reference sequence). V lost 3 bases, J lost 3 bases, and 2 bases stayed unmatched. The CDR3 loop spans 14 amino acids.

This clonotype was seen repeatedly, ten times or more. The V and J genes are TRBV29-1 and TRBJ2-7, with a tentative D call TRBD1 (6 bases). V lost 6 bases and J lost 2, with 11 bases in between. The CDR3 consists of 12 residues. Germline CDR1 is SQVTM and CDR2 is ANQGSEA. CDR3 protein: CSVGDTAYEQYV. In DNA, the CDR3 is TGCAGCGTCGGGGACACCGCCTACGAGCAGTACGTC.

This rearrangement joins TRBV27 to TRBJ1-4, with TRBD1 matching over 10 bases. Per germline, CDR1 MNHEY and CDR2 SMNVEV (reference sequence). This CDR3 region has 14 residues. V lost 3 bases and J lost 7; bases outside the gene matches: 2. DNA of the CDR3: TGTGCCAGCAGTTTCGGGACAGGGGTTGAAAAACTGTTTTTT. Translation gives CASSFGTGVEKLFF.

This clonotype has at least ten counts. The V call is TRBV29-1, the J call TRBJ2-1; D remains unclear. The V gene lost 3 bases and the J gene lost 12 bases, with 9 bases spanning the gap. Germline-derived CDR1 and CDR2 are SQVTM and ANQGSEA. The CDR3 is 10 amino acids. Here the CDR3 DNA reads TGCAGCGTTGAGTGGGTCGGGCAGTTCTTC. Translation: CSVEWVGQFF.

There are many counts of this clonotype. This chain joins TRBV11-1 and TRBJ2-7; 7 bases match TRBD2. The CDR3 totals 15 residues. J gave up 0 bases and V 5 bases, and 7 bases lay outside the gene matches. Germline values: CDR1 SGHAT, CDR2 FQDESV (reference sequence). As DNA, the CDR3 is TGTGCCAGCAGCCTCGGGAGGCAGAGCTCCTACGAGCAGTACTTC. Translating gives CASSLGRQSSYEQYF.

The chain's CDR3 is CASSYSDSSSYEQYV. The DNA of the CDR3 is TGTGCCAGCAGTTACTCGGACTCGAGCTCCTACGAGCAGTACGTC. The chain carries TRBV6-2 or TRBV6-3 and TRBJ2-7, with TRBD2 as a possible D gene (5 bases). The CDR3 is made up of 15 amino acids. Germline assignment: CDR1 MNHEY and CDR2 SVGEGT. Trimming stripped 0 bases from V and 0 bases from J, with 9 bases between.

The rearrangement joins TRBV20-1 to TRBJ1-1; D perhaps matches TRBD1 (6 bases). Germline V gene data show CDR1 as DFQATT and CDR2 as SNEGSKA (reference sequence). The V and J ends lost 4 bases and 5 bases respectively, with 17 bases between them. This CDR3 is built from 14 residues. The CDR3 loop reads CSATRGGGGTEAFF. The CDR3 bases are TGCAGTGCTACGAGGGGAGGAGGGGGGACTGAAGCTTTCTTT.

This chain joins TRBV6-1 and TRBJ1-1; no clear D. Germline V gene sequence: CDR1 MNHNS, CDR2 SASEGT. The germline V and J ends were trimmed by 7 bases and 3 bases, with 15 bases remaining between them. This CDR3 is built from 14 residues. The CDR3 sequence is CASKEVGIDTEAFF. CDR3 DNA sequence: TGTGCCAGCAAGGAGGTGGGGATCGACACTGAAGCTTTCTTT.

This clonotype was counted ten times or more. This chain uses TRBV4-3 with TRBJ2-2; 8 bases map to TRBD1. J lost 5 bases, V lost 0 bases, and 2 bases had no gene match. CDR3 size: 15 residues. The germline V gene has CDR1 LGHNA and CDR2 YSLEER. CDR3: CASSQDRGLTGELFF. Written as DNA, the CDR3 is TGCGCCAGCAGCCAAGACAGGGGGCTTACCGGGGAGCTGTTTTTT.

The table lists this clonotype with a few counts. The rearrangement joins TRBV12-3 or TRBV12-4 to TRBJ2-1, with D maybe TRBD2 (7 bases). This CDR3 has 13 residues. Trimming stripped 5 bases from V and 7 bases from J, with 12 bases between. The CDR3 reads CASSGGGRNEQFF. The CDR3 nucleotides read TGTGCCAGCAGTGGGGGGGGGCGGAATGAGCAGTTCTTC.

The table lists this clonotype with many counts. The chain combines TRBV11-2 with TRBJ2-7, with 13 bases aligning to TRBD2. V lost 3 bases and J lost 3; bases outside the gene matches: 5. The germline CDR1 and CDR2 sequences are SGHAT and FQNNGV. CDR3 size: 16 residues. CDR3 in DNA: TGTGCCAGCAGCTTCGGACTAGCGGGAGCCGACTACGAGCAGTACGTC. Its translation is CASSFGLAGADYEQYV.

This clonotype was picked up a small number of times. The chain is built from TRBV2 and TRBJ2-7; 9 bases are shared with TRBD1. Germline V lookup: CDR1 SNHLY, CDR2 FYNNEI. J lost 4 bases, V lost 5 bases, and 9 bases had no gene match. This CDR3 is 15 amino acids long. DNA for the CDR3: TGTGCCAGCAGTAATCAGGGACAGGGCAGTTACGAGCAGTACTTC. Its protein is CASSNQGQGSYEQYF.

This clonotype has at least ten counts. V gene TRBV6-5 combines with J gene TRBJ2-1, with a tentative D call TRBD2 (5 bases). CDR3 size: 16 residues. The germline V and J ends were trimmed by 0 bases and 0 bases, with 9 bases remaining between them. Germline-derived CDR1 and CDR2 are MNHEY and SVGAGI. Written as DNA, the CDR3 is TGTGCCAGCAGTTACTCGAGGAGGAGCTCCTACAATGAGCAGTTCTTC. This translates into CASSYSRRSSYNEQFF.

This clonotype has ten or more counts. The genes are TRBV24-1 and TRBJ2-2; D assignment may be TRBD1 or TRBD2 (5 bases each). Germline-derived CDR1 and CDR2 are KGHDR and SFDVKD. V was pared by 1 base and J by 6 bases, with 8 bases between. The CDR3 extends over 14 amino acids. This CDR3 reads CATSDFGAPGELFF. For the CDR3, the DNA is TGTGCCACCAGTGATTTCGGGGCGCCCGGGGAGCTGTTTTTT.

The V call is TRBV5-5, the J call TRBJ2-7; unclear D gene. The V gene lost 1 base and the J gene lost 2 bases, with 10 bases spanning the gap. Germline V CDR1 and CDR2: SGHKS, YYEKEE (reference sequence). There are 14 residues in the CDR3. The DNA of the CDR3 is TGTGCCAGCAGCTTGCATCAGTTGACCTACGAGCAGTACGTC. Encoded protein: CASSLHQLTYEQYV.

This clonotype was seen a handful of times. The V and J genes are TRBV3-1 and TRBJ2-2; 13 nucleotides align to TRBD2. Losses at the gene ends were 5 bases for V and 4 bases for J; bases not matched to a gene: 13. Germline CDR1 and CDR2: LGHDT and YNNKEL (reference sequence). This CDR3 has 19 amino acids. CDR3 protein: CASSELRTSGSPITGELFF. The CDR3 DNA sequence: TGTGCCAGCAGCGAACTAAGGACTAGCGGGAGCCCGATCACCGGGGAGCTGTTTTTT.